This TCR beta chain was captured in a study of cytomegalovirus exposure and HLA in healthy donors. Study-wide findings and caveats: Indistinguishability led to the exclusion of some V segments, TRBV6-2 and TRBV6-3 included.

The CDR3 covers 15 residues. The junction had 3 bases not matched to a gene; V was cut back by 1 base and J by 3 bases. Per the germline V gene, CDR1 is KGHSH and CDR2 is LQKENI. This PCR relied on a set of 60 Vbeta primers and 13 Jbeta primers. TCRdb's table, derived via immunoSEQ multiplex PCR, lists solely in-frame clones and lacks some. The sample includes roughly 120,000 clones, roughly three quarters of them seen just once. About this clone: The target antigen is unknown.

This clonotype was obtained from a man aged 45-65 years in good health and CMV-seropositive. The chain joins TRBV18 to TRBJ2-1; 7 nucleotides line up with TRBD2. The sequencing input was PBMCs. The CDR3 coding sequence is TGTGCCAGCTCACCACGCGGACTAGACTACAATGAGCAGTTCTTC. Translating gives CASSPRGLDYNEQFF.